Below are 15 T cell receptor beta chains sequenced from a single sample in a study of shared clonotypes between healthy human individuals. TCRdb keeps only in-frame clones here, not all; method: immunoSEQ multiplex PCR. The data show roughly 2.1 million clones, with about 93% seen just once and more than 1.5% held by the top ten. Terminally differentiated effector memory CD45RA+ cells were left out of the naive CD8 fraction, which was CD45RO-negative and positively selected for CCR7. Input material: naive CD8+ T cells from PBMCs. The receptors originated from a man between 18 and 35 years old in good health. Some clones in this sample may be carry-over from other donors' samples.

The rearrangement links TRBV4-3 to TRBJ2-7, with 8 bases matching TRBD2. The CDR3 has 15 residues. V was clipped by 0 bases and J by 8 bases; unmatched bases: 9. The V gene's germline CDR1 is LGHNA and CDR2 YSLEER. The DNA for the CDR3 is TGCGCCAGCAGCCAAGATCGAACTAGCGGTCACAAGCAGTACTTC. Translated: CASSQDRTSGHKQYF.

The chain recombines TRBV5-5 with TRBJ2-1; D could derive from TRBD1 or TRBD2 (5 bases each). The V end lost 0 bases, the J end lost 8 bases, and 15 bases lay between the germline ends. The CDR3 has 15 amino acids. CDR1 and CDR2 from the germline V gene are SGHKS and YYEKEE (reference sequence). DNA of the CDR3: TGTGCCAGCAGCTTGGCCGGGACCGTGGGGTATGAGCAGTTCTTC. Amino acids: CASSLAGTVGYEQFF.

The chain combines TRBV5-1 with TRBJ2-1, with 10 bases lining up with TRBD2. CDR3 length equals 15 residues. V lost 3 bases to trimming and J lost 8 bases; unmatched junction nucleotides: 8. CDR1 SGHRS and CDR2 YFSETQ come from the germline V gene. CDR3 DNA sequence: TGCGCCAGCAGCTCCAATAGCGGGAGGAGAGATGAGCAGTTCTTC. This encodes CASSSNSGRRDEQFF. Variable domain in full (rest from reference TRBV5-1 and TRBJ2-1): KAGVTQTPRYLIKTRGQQVTLSCSPISGHRSVSWYQQTPGQGLQFLFEYFSETQRNKGNFPGRFSGRQFSNSRSEMNVSTLELGDSALYLCASSSNSGRRDEQFFGPGTRLTVL.

The rearrangement links TRBV5-1 to TRBJ2-1; TRBD1 matches at 9 bases. Germline CDR1 and CDR2: SGHRS and YFSETQ. CDR3 length: 18 residues. The J segment lost 2 bases and the V segment lost 2 bases, leaving 11 bases of the junction unmatched. CDR3 amino acids: CASSLPREGQGPYNEQFF. The CDR3 DNA follows: TGCGCCAGCAGCTTACCGAGAGAGGGACAGGGCCCCTACAATGAGCAGTTCTTC.

This chain uses TRBV7-9 with TRBJ2-3; possible D gene TRBD2, 5 bases. Germline CDR1 reads SEHNR; CDR2 reads FQNEAQ (reference sequence). This CDR3 comprises 13 residues. V lost 3 bases and J 4 bases, leaving 8 bases between the germline ends. The CDR3 bases are TGTGCCAGCAGCTTGACTACCCCAGATACGCAGTATTTT. It translates to CASSLTTPDTQYF.

The V gene is TRBV7-9, the J gene TRBJ1-3, with D perhaps matching TRBD1 (6 bases). Germline V lookup: CDR1 SEHNR, CDR2 FQNEAQ (reference sequence). The V end was cut by 5 bases, the J end by 6 bases, with 17 bases between. The CDR3 totals 15 residues. The CDR3, as DNA: TGTGCCAGCAGCGTTGCAGGGGCCCTTGTAAACACCATATATTTT. Its protein is CASSVAGALVNTIYF.

The chain has TRBV9 and TRBJ1-1; D is undetermined. The V end was cut by 0 bases, the J end by 4 bases, with 13 bases between. Germline lookup yields CDR1 SGDLS and CDR2 YYNGEE. The length of the CDR3 is 15 residues. This CDR3 is CASSVVKGISTEAFF. The CDR3 DNA reads TGTGCCAGCAGCGTAGTCAAGGGAATTAGCACTGAAGCTTTCTTT.

The chain joins TRBV27 to TRBJ1-1, with 9 bases identical to TRBD1. This CDR3 is built from 16 residues. The V gene's germline CDR1 is MNHEY and CDR2 SMNVEV (reference sequence). J lost 4 bases, V lost 1 base, and 7 bases had no gene match. The CDR3 DNA follows: TGTGCCAGCAGTTTATTGCCGGGACAGGGCCCCACTGAAGCTTTCTTT. Translation: CASSLLPGQGPTEAFF.

This chain uses TRBV11-2 with TRBJ2-1; 14 positions agree with TRBD2. The CDR3 extends over 17 amino acids. Per germline, CDR1 SGHAT and CDR2 FQNNGV. The trim removed 5 bases at V and 6 bases at J, leaving 9 bases unmatched. The CDR3 region is CASSSHPGTSGSNEQFF. Written as DNA, the CDR3 is TGTGCCAGCAGCAGTCACCCCGGGACTAGCGGGAGCAATGAGCAGTTCTTC.

This rearrangement joins TRBV4-1 to TRBJ2-7; 10 positions agree with TRBD2. The CDR3 is made up of 17 amino acids. V shed 1 base, J shed 5 bases, and the junction held 11 bases outside the gene matches. Per the germline V gene, CDR1 is MGHRA and CDR2 is YSYEKL. The DNA of the CDR3 is TGCGCCAGCAGCCAAGTCCAGCGGGAGGGCCGATTCGACGAGCAGTACTTC. It encodes CASSQVQREGRFDEQYF.

With regard to this clone: Within the sample, other DNA sequences also encode this same CDR3. The rearrangement uses TRBV7-9 and TRBJ2-7; unclear D gene. The ends were cut back, 1 base at V and 1 base at J, with 8 bases in the middle. CDR3 length equals 14 residues. Germline values: CDR1 SEHNR, CDR2 FQNEAQ (reference sequence). The chain's CDR3 is CASSLGGRSYEQYF. In nucleotides, the CDR3 is TGTGCCAGCAGCTTAGGCGGCAGATCCTACGAGCAGTACTTC.

V and J are TRBV5-1 and TRBJ2-7, with D tentatively TRBD1 or TRBD2 (5 bases each). Germline lookup yields CDR1 SGHRS and CDR2 YFSETQ. The V gene lost 0 bases and the J gene lost 6 bases, with 16 bases spanning the gap. The CDR3 contains 15 residues. DNA for the CDR3: TGCGCCAGCAGCTTGGTGTATCGGGGCTCCAGCGAGCAGTACTTC. This encodes CASSLVYRGSSEQYF.

The chain has TRBV28 and TRBJ2-7; 7 bases agree with TRBD1. Germline assignment: CDR1 MDHEN and CDR2 SYDVKM. Germline trimming cut 5 bases from V and 9 bases from J; bases unmatched to any gene: 10. The CDR3 loop spans 13 amino acids. The CDR3 region has the DNA TGTGCCAGCAGTGCCCGACAGGGAGAGGTGCAGTACTTC. Translation gives CASSARQGEVQYF. The variable domain in full, with the rest retrieved from reference TRBV28 and TRBJ2-7, is DVKVTQSSRYLVKRTGEKVFLECVQDMDHENMFWYRQDPGLGLRLIYFSYDVKMKEKGDIPEGYSVSREKKERFSLILESASTNQTSMYLCASSARQGEVQYFGPGTRLTVT.

This clone was observed once. The chain employs TRBV29-1 and TRBJ1-1, with 8 bases matching TRBD1. After removal of 7 bases from V and 6 bases from J, the junction contained 7 bases not matched to a gene. The V gene's germline CDR1 is SQVTM and CDR2 ANQGSEA. The CDR3 runs to 12 residues. The CDR3 protein is CSGLDRDPEAFF. CDR3 DNA: TGCAGCGGTCTGGACAGGGATCCTGAAGCTTTCTTT.

This clone was observed once. V and J are TRBV5-3 and TRBJ2-3, with 11 bases lining up with TRBD2. TRBV5-3 is flagged as an ORF with uncertain function. The CDR3 spans 18 residues. J lost 5 bases, V lost 1 base, and 12 bases had no gene match. The CDR3: CARSLTLAGAHGGDTQYF. In DNA form, the CDR3 reads TGTGCCAGAAGCTTGACACTAGCGGGAGCCCATGGAGGAGATACGCAGTATTTT.